A selection of T cell receptor beta chains follows, all from one sample in a study of shared clonotypes between healthy human individuals. The method was immunoSEQ multiplex PCR; TCRdb's version includes in-frame clones alone and lacks a portion of them. The sample yields some 2.3 million clones, 85% to 95% seen once. The sample taken for sequencing was naive CD4+ T cells from PBMCs. These receptors originate from a man younger than 35 in good health. Some clones in this sample may be carry-over from other donors' samples. The CDR3 runs from the conserved cysteine through the conserved F or W. Fields, in order: J gene, V gene, CDR3 protein.

j_call: TRBJ2-1; v_call: TRBV7-9; cdr3_aa: CASRGDEQFF
j_call: TRBJ2-5; v_call: TRBV5-4; cdr3_aa: CAMLDRANQETQYF
j_call: TRBJ2-5; v_call: TRBV5-1; cdr3_aa: CASSFSGGGETQYF
j_call: TRBJ2-3; v_call: TRBV6-1; cdr3_aa: CASSEGGTVDTQYF
j_call: TRBJ1-2; v_call: TRBV29-1; cdr3_aa: CSVGDRPRGGYTF
j_call: TRBJ2-2; v_call: TRBV5-6; cdr3_aa: CASSSWGLAGVRTGELFF
j_call: NA; v_call: TRBV4-1; cdr3_aa: CASSPPGQAPYEQYF
j_call: TRBJ2-5; v_call: TRBV9; cdr3_aa: CASSASSGSEETQYF
j_call: TRBJ1-2; v_call: TRBV5-1; cdr3_aa: CASSLGEQGTYGYTF
j_call: TRBJ2-1; v_call: TRBV7-9; cdr3_aa: CASRPSGNSYNEQFF
j_call: TRBJ1-5; v_call: TRBV6-1; cdr3_aa: CASRGTVNSNQPQHF
j_call: TRBJ2-7; v_call: TRBV5-6; cdr3_aa: CASSLGTLRGDEQYF
j_call: TRBJ2-1; v_call: TRBV28; cdr3_aa: CASNRAGVNEQFF
j_call: TRBJ2-7; v_call: TRBV9; cdr3_aa: CASSVEGSAPYEQYF
j_call: TRBJ2-1; v_call: TRBV25-1; cdr3_aa: CASSELLAGSYNEQFF
j_call: TRBJ1-1; v_call: TRBV5-6; cdr3_aa: CASSLTGVNTEAFF
j_call: TRBJ1-5; v_call: TRBV27; cdr3_aa: CASSLNRGNQPQHF
j_call: TRBJ1-1; v_call: TRBV29-1; cdr3_aa: CSAASGGADTEAFF
j_call: TRBJ2-3; v_call: TRBV30; cdr3_aa: CAWSVQGLAGGGDTQYF
j_call: TRBJ1-5; v_call: TRBV4-1; cdr3_aa: CASSQGLATGDQPQHF
j_call: TRBJ2-5; v_call: TRBV29-1; cdr3_aa: CSVKDGGKTQYF
j_call: TRBJ2-7; v_call: TRBV7-7; cdr3_aa: CASSFPRWLAETYEQYF
j_call: TRBJ2-7; v_call: TRBV28; cdr3_aa: CASSIGLAGVYEQYF
j_call: TRBJ1-3; v_call: TRBV28; cdr3_aa: CASSHLSLRPPSGNTIYF
j_call: TRBJ1-3; v_call: TRBV7-9; cdr3_aa: CASSATGSGNTIYF
j_call: TRBJ2-7; v_call: TRBV28; cdr3_aa: CASSLIRHYEQYF
j_call: TRBJ1-1; v_call: TRBV4-1; cdr3_aa: CASSPPGRGTEAFF
j_call: TRBJ2-3; v_call: TRBV10-3; cdr3_aa: CAISSGLAETDTQYF
j_call: TRBJ2-2; v_call: TRBV7-3; cdr3_aa: CASSFQGHFTGELFF
j_call: TRBJ1-5; v_call: TRBV4-1; cdr3_aa: CASSPGPINQPQHF
j_call: TRBJ1-2; v_call: TRBV6-4; cdr3_aa: CASSGSRGGYTF
j_call: TRBJ2-2; v_call: TRBV27; cdr3_aa: CASTSREQGTGELFF
j_call: TRBJ2-7; v_call: TRBV6-6; cdr3_aa: CASSLEREGPYEQYF
j_call: TRBJ2-7; v_call: TRBV11-2; cdr3_aa: CASSLGSSARSYEQYF
j_call: TRBJ2-3; v_call: TRBV6-6; cdr3_aa: CASTNVAVGPAQYF
j_call: TRBJ2-7; v_call: TRBV4-1; cdr3_aa: CASSPPFRVYEQYF
j_call: TRBJ2-7; v_call: TRBV5-6; cdr3_aa: CASSRDSYEQYF
j_call: TRBJ1-4; v_call: TRBV18; cdr3_aa: CASSPQRNEKLFF
j_call: TRBJ2-1; v_call: TRBV14; cdr3_aa: CASSGHRIAGAGNEQFF